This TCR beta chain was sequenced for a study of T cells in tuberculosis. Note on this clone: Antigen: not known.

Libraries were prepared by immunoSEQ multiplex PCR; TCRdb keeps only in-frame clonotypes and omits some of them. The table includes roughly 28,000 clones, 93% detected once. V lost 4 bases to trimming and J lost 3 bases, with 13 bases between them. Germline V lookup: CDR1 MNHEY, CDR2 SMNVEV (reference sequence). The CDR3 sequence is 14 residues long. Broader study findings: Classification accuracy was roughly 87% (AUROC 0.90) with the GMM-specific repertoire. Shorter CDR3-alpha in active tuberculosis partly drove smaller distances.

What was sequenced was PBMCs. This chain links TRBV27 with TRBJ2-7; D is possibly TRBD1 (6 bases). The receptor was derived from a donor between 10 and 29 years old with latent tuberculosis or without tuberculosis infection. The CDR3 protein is CASSSIDRFYEQYF. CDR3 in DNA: TGTGCCAGCAGTTCAATTGACAGGTTCTACGAGCAGTACTTC.